This T cell receptor (beta chain) was sequenced in a study of OX40 agonist ivuxolimab in advanced cancers. The overall study: As their treatment, patients were administered ivuxolimab, an agonistic anti-OX40 (CD134) antibody.

Sequencing was performed with immunoSEQ multiplex PCR; in TCRdb, only in-frame clones are kept and a portion is missing. The profile covers about 30,000 clones, with approximately 88% appearing a single time and about a quarter taken by the ten largest. The germline V gene has CDR1 SEHNR and CDR2 FQNEAQ (reference sequence). The CDR3 runs to 16 residues. Unmatched junction bases numbered 5, after V lost 0 bases and J lost 4 bases. The receptor's source is an adult with an advanced solid tumor such as melanoma, head and neck, liver or kidney cancer. The chain links TRBV7-9 to TRBJ2-2; 7 bases line up with TRBD1. The sample was CD4+ or CD8+ T cells sorted from blood, taken in a trial of the OX40 agonist ivuxolimab. CDR3 sequence (DNA): TGTGCCAGCAGCTTAGCTGACAGGGCAGGCACCGGGGAGCTGTTTTTT. Translated, it gives CASSLADRAGTGELFF.